Each of the 21 T cell receptor beta chains below was sequenced from the same sample in a study of shared clonotypes between healthy human individuals (dated by TCRdb to the early 2020s). To prepare the library, the immunoSEQ multiplex PCR assay was applied. The clones in this table, taken by TCRdb from immuneACCESS, are in-frame only. Not every clone is retained; where verified, under half of the shortfall comes from an unresolved V gene, and the cause of the rest is unknown. In this sample the table shows around 2.5 million clones, over 85% of which occur a single time. The ten largest clones represent roughly 0.39% of the sample. Sequenced sample: naive CD4+ T cells from PBMCs. Sample cell subset or site, as interpreted from the label and publication: CD45RA+ positively selected. Receptor source: a man aged 18 to 29 in good health. Some clones in this sample may be carry-over from other donors' samples.

This clone is a singleton in its sample. The V gene is TRBV6-1, the J gene TRBJ2-6; D remains unclear. V was cut by 2 bases and J by 0 bases, with 8 bases left in between. The germline gives CDR1 MNHNS, CDR2 SASEGT. The CDR3 consists of 16 residues. CDR3 residues: CASSEIGNSGANVLTF. The DNA for the CDR3 is TGTGCCAGCAGTGAAATAGGTAACTCTGGGGCCAACGTCCTGACTTTC.

This rearrangement joins TRBV9 to TRBJ2-2, with a possible D match to TRBD1 (6 bases). Germline V CDR1 and CDR2: SGDLS, YYNGEE. V lost 1 base and J lost 5, with 9 bases in between. The CDR3 covers 14 residues. The chain's CDR3 is CASSVPGVTGELFF. The CDR3 DNA sequence: TGTGCCAGCAGCGTACCAGGGGTTACCGGGGAGCTGTTTTTT.

In the case of this clone: This CDR3 is also generated by other DNA sequences in the sample. The rearrangement links TRBV5-1 to TRBJ1-1; 7 nucleotides align to TRBD1. Per germline, CDR1 SGHRS and CDR2 YFSETQ. V gave up 4 bases and J gave up 1 base; unmatched junction bases: 4. CDR3 length equals 14 residues. CDR3 in amino acids: CASSKGTANTEAFF. The CDR3 bases are TGCGCCAGCAGCAAGGGGACAGCGAACACTGAAGCTTTCTTT.

The chain has TRBV6-6 and TRBJ1-5; D is ambiguous. The V end lost 6 bases, the J end lost 6 bases, and 18 bases lay between the germline ends. The CDR3 is made up of 15 amino acids. The germline V gene has CDR1 MNHNY and CDR2 SVGAGI (reference sequence). The CDR3 DNA follows: TGTGCCAGCAGCAATGAGAGGCGGGATAGTCAGCCCCAGCATTTT. Amino acid sequence: CASSNERRDSQPQHF.

This clone was picked up a small number of times. The rearrangement joins TRBV19 to TRBJ1-1; D is uncertain. Deletions cut 3 bases from V and 5 bases from J, with 16 bases between. The CDR3 has 15 residues. Germline CDR1 reads LNHDA; CDR2 reads SQIVND (reference sequence). Here the CDR3 DNA reads TGTGCCAGTAGTATCAGGAGCTTGGGAGGGACTGAAGCTTTCTTT. Amino acids: CASSIRSLGGTEAFF.

The rearrangement joins TRBV11-2 to TRBJ2-7; D unclear. This CDR3 has 14 residues. Germline V lookup: CDR1 SGHAT, CDR2 FQNNGV. V was clipped by 5 bases and J by 0 bases, with 11 bases between them. Here the CDR3 reads CASSPVPGSYEQYF. The CDR3 region has the DNA TGTGCCAGCAGCCCAGTCCCAGGCTCCTACGAGCAGTACTTC.

This clone came up once. The J gene is TRBJ1-1, the V gene TRBV11-2; a weak D match, TRBD1 (5 bases). CDR3 length equals 17 residues. V dropped 1 base and J dropped 1 base, with 16 bases sitting between them. CDR1 is SGHAT, CDR2 FQNNGV, per germline. The CDR3 DNA reads as TGTGCCAGCAGCTTAGCTCCAGGGATGGGAGCGAACACTGAAGCTTTCTTT. Its translation is CASSLAPGMGANTEAFF. Variable domain in full (rest from reference TRBV11-2 and TRBJ1-1): EAGVAQSPRYKIIEKRQSVAFWCNPISGHATLYWYQQILGQGPKLLIQFQNNGVVDDSQLPKDRFSAERLKGVDSTLKIQPAKLEDSAVYLCASSLAPGMGANTEAFFGQGTRLTVV.

This rearrangement joins TRBV20-1 to TRBJ2-3, with D unclear. The CDR3 extends over 11 amino acids. The germline V gene has CDR1 DFQATT and CDR2 SNEGSKA (reference sequence). V gave up 4 bases and J gave up 8 bases, with 10 bases separating them. CDR3 in DNA: TGCAGTGCTATAGGGAAGGGTACGCAGTATTTT. The encoded protein is CSAIGKGTQYF.

The rearrangement uses TRBV30 and TRBJ1-2; no clear D gene. V shed 2 bases and J shed 6 bases, with 13 bases lying between them. Germline CDR1 is GTSNPN and CDR2 is SVGIG (reference sequence). The CDR3 loop spans 13 amino acids. The CDR3: CAWSRLSPHGYTF. The DNA for the CDR3 is TGTGCCTGGAGTCGACTATCACCGCATGGCTACACCTTC.

This chain links TRBV7-9 with TRBJ1-1; maybe TRBD1 (6 bases). V was cut by 4 bases and J by 2 bases, with 14 bases left in between. Germline CDR1 reads SEHNR; CDR2 reads FQNEAQ (reference sequence). This CDR3 has 15 residues. CDR3 protein: CASSSGQTSNTEAFF. The CDR3 bases are TGTGCCAGCAGCTCAGGACAGACCTCTAACACTGAAGCTTTCTTT. Full variable domain (rest looked up from reference TRBV7-9 and TRBJ1-1): DTGVSQNPRHKITKRGQNVTFRCDPISEHNRLYWYRQTLGQGPEFLTYFQNEAQLEKSRLLSDRFSAERPKGSFSTLEIQRTEQGDSAMYLCASSSGQTSNTEAFFGQGTRLTVV.

The chain employs TRBV4-2 and TRBJ2-3, with TRBD2 as a possible D gene (7 bases). CDR1 is LGHNA, CDR2 YNFKEQ, per germline. CDR3 length: 16 amino acids. The ends were cut back, 4 bases at V and 2 bases at J, with 16 bases in the middle. CDR3 bases: TGTGCCAGCAGCCCTGGGGGGCGGGAGAACACAGATACGCAGTATTTT. This sequence encodes CASSPGGRENTDTQYF.

This sequence joins TRBV10-1 and TRBJ2-1, with 11 bases fitting TRBD2. This CDR3 is built from 15 residues. V lost 6 bases to trimming and J lost 15 bases; unmatched junction nucleotides: 16. Germline V CDR1 and CDR2: WNHNN, SYGVQD (reference sequence). Here the CDR3 reads CASRSGTSGPNGLFF. CDR3 DNA: TGCGCCAGCAGAAGCGGGACTAGCGGACCCAACGGCCTGTTCTTC.

The genes are TRBV5-4 and TRBJ1-2, with 8 bases matching TRBD1. This CDR3 contains 14 residues. V trimming: 3 bases; J trimming: 3 bases; junction bases outside the gene matches: 4. The germline V gene encodes CDR1 SGHNT and CDR2 YYREEE (reference sequence). The CDR3 is CASSSVDRDYGYTF. CDR3 coding DNA: TGTGCCAGCAGCTCAGTGGACAGGGACTATGGCTACACCTTC. Complete variable domain (other parts from reference TRBV5-4 and TRBJ1-2): ETGVTQSPTHLIKTRGQQVTLRCSSQSGHNTVSWYQQALGQGPQFIFQYYREEENGRGNFPPRFSGLQFPNYSSELNVNALELDDSALYLCASSSVDRDYGYTFGSGTRLTVV.

The chain is built from TRBV18 and TRBJ1-1; TRBD1 agrees at 8 bases. The CDR3 is made up of 15 amino acids. V was clipped by 6 bases and J by 5 bases; unmatched bases: 11. The germline gives CDR1 KGHSH, CDR2 LQKENI. The CDR3 bases are TGTGCCAGCTCCGACCGTGGACAGGGAAGGACTGAAGCTTTCTTT. Encoded protein: CASSDRGQGRTEAFF.

The chain has TRBV2 and TRBJ2-1; the D is unclear. The V gene lost 10 bases and the J gene lost 4 bases, with 17 bases spanning the gap. From germline, CDR1 is SNHLY and CDR2 FYNNEI. The length of the CDR3 is 14 residues. The CDR3 nucleotides are TGTGCCACAGGATTAACGGAGATTTACAATGAGCAGTTCTTC. Its protein is CATGLTEIYNEQFF. The variable domain in full, completed from reference TRBV2 and TRBJ2-1, reads EPEVTQTPSHQVTQMGQEVILRCVPISNHLYFYWYRQILGQKVEFLVSFYNNEISEKSEIFDDQFSVERPDGSNFTLKIRSTKLEDSAMYFCATGLTEIYNEQFFGPGTRLTVL.

This chain links TRBV2 with TRBJ1-1; D unclear. Germline CDR1 reads SNHLY; CDR2 reads FYNNEI. The CDR3 loop spans 15 amino acids. V was trimmed by 6 bases and J by 5 bases, leaving 19 bases between them. Here the CDR3 reads CASSRATASETEAFF. CDR3 DNA sequence: TGTGCCAGCAGCCGGGCCACCGCCTCGGAGACTGAAGCTTTCTTT.

The V gene is TRBV5-4, the J gene TRBJ2-1; D might be TRBD2 (5 bases). This CDR3 is 15 amino acids long. V lost 1 base, J lost 7 bases, and 15 bases lay in between. The germline V gene has CDR1 SGHNT and CDR2 YYREEE (reference sequence). Here the CDR3 DNA reads TGTGCCAGCAGCTTGCCATTGGGGAGAGGGAATGAGCAGTTCTTC. Protein sequence: CASSLPLGRGNEQFF.

V is TRBV7-3 and J is TRBJ2-1; 13 nucleotides agree with TRBD2. Germline V lookup: CDR1 SGHTA, CDR2 FQGTGA. This CDR3 has 16 amino acids. V was clipped by 0 bases and J by 5 bases; unmatched bases: 1. CDR3 amino acids: CASSLTGTSGDNEQFF. CDR3 nucleotides: TGTGCCAGCAGCTTAACAGGGACTAGCGGGGACAATGAGCAGTTCTTC. Combining the CDR3 with reference TRBV7-3 and TRBJ2-1 gives the whole variable domain GAGVSQTPSNKVTEKGKYVELRCDPISGHTALYWYRQSLGQGPEFLIYFQGTGAADDSGLPNDRFFAVRPEGSVSTLKIQRTERGDSAVYLCASSLTGTSGDNEQFFGPGTRLTVL.

The chain couples TRBV5-1 to TRBJ1-1; unclear D gene. The CDR3 is 14 residues long. The V and J ends lost 0 bases and 3 bases respectively, with 9 bases between them. The germline CDR1 and CDR2 sequences are SGHRS and YFSETQ. The DNA of the CDR3 is TGCGCCAGCAGCTTGGGAACCCAGGACACTGAAGCTTTCTTT. Protein: CASSLGTQDTEAFF.

The chain links TRBV7-3 to TRBJ2-1; 9 bases are shared with TRBD1. This CDR3 contains 15 residues. The V gene's germline CDR1 is SGHTA and CDR2 FQGTGA. With 2 bases clipped from V and 4 bases from J, the junction kept 3 bases outside the gene matches. The CDR3 bases are TGTGCCAGCAGCTTAGGGACAGGGATATACAATGAGCAGTTCTTC. Its translation: CASSLGTGIYNEQFF.

This sequence joins TRBV2 and TRBJ2-5, with TRBD2 matching over 12 bases. J gave up 5 bases and V 9 bases, and 7 bases lay outside the gene matches. Germline-derived CDR1 and CDR2 are SNHLY and FYNNEI. The CDR3 sequence is 14 residues long. The CDR3: CARAGTSGLETQYF. The CDR3 DNA follows: TGTGCCAGGGCCGGGACTAGCGGGCTGGAGACCCAGTACTTC.